This T cell receptor beta chain was recorded in a study of T-cell memory formation after mild COVID-19. This CDR3 has 15 residues. TCRdb used MiXCR to reprocess the 5' RACE reads, holding one entry per CDR3 protein. Of around 390,000 distinct CDR3 sequences in the sample, approximately 16% were seen once. The chain links TRBV3-2 to TRBJ2-5; TRBD1, the D gene given by the table, was not confirmed from the DNA. TRBV3-2 is tagged as a pseudogene. Source material: PBMCs or a T cell subset sorted from them (not recorded which). This receptor was identified in a man aged 18-30 years who had mild COVID-19 (a few samples of this study predate the infection). Cell type and time point are not known. The CDR3 nucleotides are TGTGCCCAGGACCAGGGACAGACGTACCAAGAGACCCAGTACTTC. It specifies CAQDQGQTYQETQYF.